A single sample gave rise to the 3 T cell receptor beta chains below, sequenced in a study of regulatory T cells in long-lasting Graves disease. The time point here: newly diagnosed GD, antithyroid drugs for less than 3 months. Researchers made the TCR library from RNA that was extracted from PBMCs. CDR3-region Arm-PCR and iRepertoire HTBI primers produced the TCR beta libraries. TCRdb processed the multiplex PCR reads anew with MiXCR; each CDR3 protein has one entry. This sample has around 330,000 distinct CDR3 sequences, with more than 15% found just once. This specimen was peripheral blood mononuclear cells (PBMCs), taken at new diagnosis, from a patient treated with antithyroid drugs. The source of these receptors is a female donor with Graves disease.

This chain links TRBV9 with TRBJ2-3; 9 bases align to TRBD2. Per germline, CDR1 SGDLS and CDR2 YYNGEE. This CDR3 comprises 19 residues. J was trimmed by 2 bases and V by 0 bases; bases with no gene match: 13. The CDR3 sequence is CASSVEASGNIALTDTQYF. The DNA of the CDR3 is TGTGCCAGCAGCGTAGAGGCTAGCGGGAACATTGCCCTCACAGATACGCAGTATTTT.

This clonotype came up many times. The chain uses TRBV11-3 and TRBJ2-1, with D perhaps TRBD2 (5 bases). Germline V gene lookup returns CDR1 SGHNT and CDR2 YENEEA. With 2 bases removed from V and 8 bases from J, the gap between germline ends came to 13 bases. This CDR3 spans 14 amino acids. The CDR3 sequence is CASSLQPTSDEQFF. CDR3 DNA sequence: TGTGCCAGCAGCTTACAGCCTACTAGTGATGAGCAGTTCTTC. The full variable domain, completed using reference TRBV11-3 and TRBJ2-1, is EAGVVQSPRYKIIEKKQPVAFWCNPISGHNTLYWYLQNLGQGPELLIRYENEEAVDDSQLPKDRFSAERLKGVDSTLKIQPAELGDSAVYLCASSLQPTSDEQFFGPGTRLTVL.

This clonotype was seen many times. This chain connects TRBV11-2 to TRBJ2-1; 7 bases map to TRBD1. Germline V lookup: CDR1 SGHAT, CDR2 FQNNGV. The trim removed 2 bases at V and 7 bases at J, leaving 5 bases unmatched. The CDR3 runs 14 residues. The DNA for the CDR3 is TGTGCCAGCAGCTTACGACAGGGATGGAATGAGCAGTTCTTC. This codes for CASSLRQGWNEQFF.